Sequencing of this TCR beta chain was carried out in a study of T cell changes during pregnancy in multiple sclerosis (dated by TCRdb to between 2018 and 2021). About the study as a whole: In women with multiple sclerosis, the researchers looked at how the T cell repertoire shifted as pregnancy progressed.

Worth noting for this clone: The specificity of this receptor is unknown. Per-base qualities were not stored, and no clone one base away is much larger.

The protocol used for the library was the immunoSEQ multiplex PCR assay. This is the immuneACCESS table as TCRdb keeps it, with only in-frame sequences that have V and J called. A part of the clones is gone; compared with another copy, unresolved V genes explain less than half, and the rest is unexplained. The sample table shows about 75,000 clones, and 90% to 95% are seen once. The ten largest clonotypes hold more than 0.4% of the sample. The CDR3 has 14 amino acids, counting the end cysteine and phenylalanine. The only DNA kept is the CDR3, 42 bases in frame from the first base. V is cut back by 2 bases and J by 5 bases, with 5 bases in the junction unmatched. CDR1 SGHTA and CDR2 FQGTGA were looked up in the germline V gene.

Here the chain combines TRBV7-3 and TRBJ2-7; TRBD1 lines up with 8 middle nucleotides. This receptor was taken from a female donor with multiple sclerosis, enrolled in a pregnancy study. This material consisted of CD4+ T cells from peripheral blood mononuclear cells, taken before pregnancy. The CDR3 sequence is CASSLGTGRNEQYF. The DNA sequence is TGTGCCAGCAGCTTAGGGACAGGACGGAACGAGCAGTACTTC.